These 27 T cell receptor beta chains were all obtained from the same sample, sequenced in a study of response to subunit inactivated influenza vaccine. TCRdb analysed the RT-PCR reads with MiXCR anew, one entry per CDR3 protein. The table shows around 480,000 distinct CDR3 sequences, with more than 15% occurring only once. Sequencing used CD4+ T cells sorted from PBMCs, obtained less than 30 months after vaccination. These receptors all come from a man between 50 and 75 years old who received an inactivated influenza vaccine.

This clonotype has only a few counts. V usage is TRBV11-2 and J usage is TRBJ2-1; D not certain. Germline assignment: CDR1 SGHAT and CDR2 FQNNGV. Trimming removed 0 bases at V and 8 bases at J, with 11 bases between. The CDR3 spans 14 residues. The chain's CDR3 is CASSLDLRVYEQFF. The CDR3 DNA follows: TGTGCCAGCAGCTTAGATCTTCGGGTCTATGAGCAGTTCTTC.

V is TRBV11-1 and J is TRBJ1-1; D ambiguous. Per the germline V gene, CDR1 is SGHAT and CDR2 is FQDESV (reference sequence). The CDR3 consists of 13 residues. Trimming removed 3 bases at V and 4 bases at J, with 9 bases between. This chain's CDR3 is CASSLETRTEAFF. CDR3 nucleotides: TGTGCCAGCAGCTTGGAGACTCGCACTGAAGCTTTCTTT. Full variable domain (rest looked up from reference TRBV11-1 and TRBJ1-1): EAEVAQSPRYKITEKSQAVAFWCDPISGHATLYWYRQILGQGPELLVQFQDESVVDDSQLPKDRFSAERLKGVDSTLKIQPAELGDSAMYLCASSLETRTEAFFGQGTRLTVV.

This chain uses TRBV5-1 with TRBJ2-2; D uncertain. V was trimmed by 5 bases and J by 6 bases, leaving 8 bases between them. This CDR3 has 12 residues. Germline V gene data show CDR1 as SGHRS and CDR2 as YFSETQ. DNA for the CDR3: TGCGCCAGCAGTGAGGCACCCGGGGAGCTGTTTTTT. As protein: CASSEAPGELFF. The variable domain in full, with the rest retrieved from reference TRBV5-1 and TRBJ2-2, is KAGVTQTPRYLIKTRGQQVTLSCSPISGHRSVSWYQQTPGQGLQFLFEYFSETQRNKGNFPGRFSGRQFSNSRSEMNVSTLELGDSALYLCASSEAPGELFFGEGSRLTVL.

This clonotype was recorded at least ten times. V usage is TRBV3-1 and J usage is TRBJ1-6, with D possibly TRBD1 on 6 matching bases. The V gene lost 4 bases and the J gene lost 11 bases, with 12 bases spanning the gap. The CDR3 contains 13 residues. Germline V gene lookup returns CDR1 LGHDT and CDR2 YNNKEL (reference sequence). This CDR3 is CASSRPAGAPLHF. The CDR3 DNA reads TGTGCCAGCAGCCGGCCGGCAGGGGCACCCCTCCACTTT.

This clonotype turned up a few times. This may be a read error: a much more frequent sequence differs by one nucleotide. The chain carries TRBV6-2 or TRBV6-3 and TRBJ1-2; no definite D call. This CDR3 is 13 amino acids long. Germline CDR1 reads MNHEY; CDR2 reads SVGEGT. The CDR3 DNA sequence: TGTGGCAGCACCCCGGACGGTTCCTATGGCTACACCTTC. This sequence encodes CGSTPDGSYGYTF.

Only a few counts were recorded for this clonotype. This chain links TRBV10-2 with TRBJ2-3; 13 bases line up with TRBD2. This CDR3 contains 16 residues. Germline V gene data show CDR1 as WSHSY and CDR2 as SAAADI. The V and J ends lost 8 bases and 2 bases, in that order; junction bases with no gene match: 7. CDR3 sequence reads: CASSRLAGGPTDTQYF. In nucleotides, the CDR3 is TGCGCCAGCTCGAGACTAGCGGGGGGCCCCACAGATACGCAGTATTTT.

J is TRBJ1-5 and V is TRBV3-1; the D is unclear. Germline lookup yields CDR1 LGHDT and CDR2 YNNKEL (reference sequence). This CDR3 is 15 amino acids long. V lost 4 bases to trimming and J lost 7 bases, with 17 bases between them. The CDR3 DNA follows: TGTGCCAGCAGCCCGCGACGGGGTTCCGGGCAGCCCCAGCATTTT. Its protein is CASSPRRGSGQPQHF.

This clonotype was counted a few times. The V gene is TRBV5-1, the J gene TRBJ1-4, with D perhaps TRBD1 (6 bases). V was pared by 4 bases and J by 6 bases, with 16 bases between. The length of the CDR3 is 15 residues. The germline gives CDR1 SGHRS, CDR2 YFSETQ. The CDR3 sequence: CASSKTRGSDEKLFF. In nucleotides, the CDR3 is TGCGCCAGCAGCAAAACCAGGGGAAGCGATGAAAAACTGTTTTTT. The entire variable domain, with the rest obtained from reference TRBV5-1 and TRBJ1-4, is as follows: KAGVTQTPRYLIKTRGQQVTLSCSPISGHRSVSWYQQTPGQGLQFLFEYFSETQRNKGNFPGRFSGRQFSNSRSEMNVSTLELGDSALYLCASSKTRGSDEKLFFGSGTQLSVL.

This clonotype occurred a few times. The chain's CDR3 is CASSPTARANYGYTF. The CDR3 DNA reads as TGCGCCAGCAGCCCGACAGCTAGAGCTAACTATGGCTACACCTTC. The gene calls are TRBV5-1 and TRBJ1-2; a weak D match, TRBD1 (5 bases). With 4 bases removed from V and 0 bases from J, the gap between germline ends came to 13 bases. Germline CDR1 SGHRS, CDR2 YFSETQ. The CDR3 consists of 15 residues.

This clonotype occurred a few times. V usage is TRBV20-1 and J usage is TRBJ2-1, with a tentative D call TRBD2 (5 bases). V gave up 3 bases and J gave up 7 bases, with 16 bases separating them. This CDR3 spans 14 amino acids. CDR1 and CDR2 from the germline V gene are DFQATT and SNEGSKA (reference sequence). The CDR3 DNA reads TGCAGTGCTAGCGGGATGATGGGCTCTAATGAGCAGTTCTTC. It yields the protein CSASGMMGSNEQFF.

Many counts were recorded for this clonotype. The chain recombines TRBV20-1 with TRBJ2-7; 12 nucleotides line up with TRBD1. The CDR3 length is 17 residues. CDR1 is DFQATT and CDR2 is SNEGSKA in the germline V gene (reference sequence). After removal of 5 bases from V and 1 base from J, the junction contained 12 bases not matched to a gene. DNA of the CDR3: TGCAGTGCTCTACCGGGACAGGGGGCTTCGATTTCCTACGAGCAGTACTTC. Protein sequence: CSALPGQGASISYEQYF.

The rearrangement uses TRBV6-2 or TRBV6-3 and TRBJ2-7, with D possibly being TRBD1 or TRBD2 (5 bases each). CDR1 is MNHEY, CDR2 SVGEGT, per germline. The CDR3 consists of 15 residues. V was cut by 6 bases and J by 0 bases, with 15 bases left in between. Here the CDR3 reads CASRPTGLSSYEQYF. The DNA of the CDR3 is TGTGCCAGCAGGCCTACAGGACTTAGCTCCTACGAGCAGTACTTC.

This clonotype was seen at least ten times. The V gene is TRBV20-1, the J gene TRBJ2-1; tentatively, D is TRBD2 (6 bases). The germline V and J ends were trimmed by 6 bases and 6 bases, with 12 bases remaining between them. This CDR3 is 12 amino acids long. The germline CDR1 and CDR2 sequences are DFQATT and SNEGSKA (reference sequence). CDR3 amino acids: CSAQMGGNEQFF. CDR3 DNA: TGCAGTGCACAGATGGGGGGCAATGAGCAGTTCTTC.

The chain links TRBV7-2 to TRBJ2-7, with TRBD2 matching over 10 bases. The CDR3 loop spans 14 amino acids. Germline lookup yields CDR1 SGHTA and CDR2 FQGNSA. V was pared by 5 bases and J by 5 bases, with 6 bases of the junction left unmatched. CDR3: CASSIGGTSDEQYF. In nucleotides, the CDR3 is TGTGCCAGCAGCATTGGCGGGACTAGCGACGAGCAGTACTTC.

The chain combines TRBV28 with TRBJ2-3; TRBD2 aligns across 11 bases. V was pared by 5 bases and J by 2 bases, with 9 bases of the junction left unmatched. The CDR3 contains 17 residues. The V gene's germline CDR1 is MDHEN and CDR2 SYDVKM. The chain's CDR3 is CASSLIAGGRYTDTQYF. The CDR3 DNA reads TGTGCCAGCAGTCTCATAGCGGGAGGGCGATACACAGATACGCAGTATTTT.

Worth noting for this clonotype: One end of the junction is discordant with germline, which a read error may explain. The chain has TRBV5-8 and TRBJ2-2, with unresolved D. Germline V gene sequence: CDR1 SGHTS, CDR2 YDEGEE. The CDR3 consists of 15 residues. The DNA of the CDR3 is TGTGCCAGCGGCTTGAAGGGTTGGAACACCGGGGAGCTGTTTTTT. It yields the protein CASGLKGWNTGELFF.

A remark on this clonotype: It may be a read error: a sequence one base away is much more abundant. V gene TRBV28 combines with J gene TRBJ1-5; unclear D gene. Germline values: CDR1 MDHEN, CDR2 SYDVKM. This CDR3 comprises 15 residues. Trimming left V 3 bases short and J 0 bases short, with 9 bases between. CDR3 nucleotide sequence: TGTGCCAGCAGTTTCTTGGGAAATAGCAATCAGCCCCAGCATTTT. As protein: CASSFLGNSNQPQHF.

CDR3 DNA sequence: TGTGCCAGCAGTTTAGCACAGGGGCGTAGGGGAAACACCATATATTTT. Translation gives CASSLAQGRRGNTIYF. The chain recombines TRBV12-3 or TRBV12-4 with TRBJ1-3; 7 bases are shared with TRBD1. CDR3 size: 16 residues. V was clipped by 0 bases and J by 4 bases; unmatched bases: 6.

The table lists this clonotype with a few counts. The rearrangement joins TRBV7-2 to TRBJ1-5; no clear D gene. The germline V gene has CDR1 SGHTA and CDR2 FQGNSA. The CDR3 totals 13 residues. V lost 7 bases, J lost 4 bases, and 11 bases lay in between. The DNA of the CDR3 is TGTGCCAGCACCACTAACCAGAATCAGCCCCAGCATTTT. Amino acids: CASTTNQNQPQHF.

The gene calls are TRBV11-2 and TRBJ2-3; D is perhaps TRBD2 (6 bases). Germline values: CDR1 SGHAT, CDR2 FQNNGV. This CDR3 is 16 amino acids long. Trimming took 0 bases from V and 5 from J, leaving 15 bases between them. The CDR3 sequence: CASSLDLGPGEDTQYF. In DNA form, the CDR3 reads TGTGCCAGCAGCTTAGATCTGGGCCCGGGGGAAGATACGCAGTATTTT.

This clonotype has ten or more counts. The chain joins TRBV3-1 to TRBJ1-1, with D possibly being TRBD1 (6 bases). This CDR3 is 15 amino acids long. The germline CDR1 and CDR2 sequences are LGHDT and YNNKEL (reference sequence). Trimming took 1 base from V and 4 from J, leaving 13 bases between them. In DNA, the CDR3 is TGTGCCAGCAGCCAAGGAACAGGGCCGGGCACTGAAGCTTTCTTT. As protein: CASSQGTGPGTEAFF.

The chain recombines TRBV10-3 with TRBJ2-1; D is perhaps TRBD2 (5 bases). There are 13 residues in the CDR3. V was clipped by 3 bases and J by 4 bases, with 7 bases between them. CDR1 and CDR2 (germline): ENHRY, SYGVKD. CDR3 region: CAISDGRYNEQFF. The CDR3 DNA reads as TGTGCCATCAGTGATGGGAGATACAATGAGCAGTTCTTC.

A few counts support this clonotype. This sequence joins TRBV10-2 and TRBJ1-6; tentative D call: TRBD1 (5 bases). V lost 6 bases and J lost 7, with 13 bases in between. Germline V gives CDR1 WSHSY, CDR2 SAAADI. The CDR3 consists of 14 residues. CDR3 sequence: CASRTGTVNSPLHF. The CDR3 bases are TGCGCCAGCAGAACCGGGACGGTAAATTCACCCCTCCACTTT.

The chain links TRBV14 to TRBJ2-6; 12 bases map to TRBD1. Germline trimming cut 2 bases from V and 3 bases from J; bases unmatched to any gene: 11. The germline gives CDR1 SGHDN, CDR2 FVKESK. CDR3 length equals 20 residues. CDR3 loop: CASSQHRDRGLLYGANVLTF. CDR3 coding DNA: TGTGCCAGCAGCCAACACCGGGACAGGGGGCTTCTGTATGGGGCCAACGTCCTGACTTTC.

The sample holds a few counts of this clonotype. CDR3 bases: TGCAGTGCTAGAGGGGGGGGGCGGCGTGGCTATGGCTACACCTTC. Its translation: CSARGGGRRGYGYTF. This chain connects TRBV20-1 to TRBJ1-2, with a tentative D call TRBD1 (6 bases). Looked up from germline, CDR1 is DFQATT and CDR2 is SNEGSKA (reference sequence). Trimming removed 1 base from V and 4 bases from J, with 16 bases in between. The CDR3 runs 15 residues.

This clonotype came up a few times. The chain links TRBV10-3 to TRBJ1-2; TRBD1 matches at 9 bases. Germline V gene lookup returns CDR1 ENHRY and CDR2 SYGVKD. After removal of 4 bases from V and 3 bases from J, the junction contained 3 bases not matched to a gene. The CDR3 contains 14 residues. The DNA of the CDR3 is TGTGCCATCAGTGGGACAGGGGTCGACTATGGCTACACCTTC. Translated: CAISGTGVDYGYTF.

This clonotype was seen more than once but under ten times. The V call is TRBV15, the J call TRBJ2-7, with D unclear. Germline assignment: CDR1 LNHNV and CDR2 YYDKDF (reference sequence). Between the trimmed V and J ends, which lost 4 bases and 2 bases, there was a span of 6 bases. The CDR3 contains 12 residues. The CDR3 DNA reads TGTGCCACCAGCACCCGTCCCTACGAGCAGTACTTC. Its protein is CATSTRPYEQYF.